This TCR beta chain was recorded in a study of blood T cell repertoires in COVID-19. Repertoires were generated with immunoSEQ multiplex PCR, while TCRdb's copy carries only in-frame clones and drops some. The sample yields 250,000 or so clones, around 82% seen once. The CDR3 spans 16 residues. Germline CDR1 reads SGHRS; CDR2 reads YFSETQ. Between the trimmed V and J ends, which lost 0 bases and 3 bases, there was a span of 12 bases. This TCR was recovered from a woman in her 70s with acute or convalescent COVID-19. The chain links TRBV5-1 to TRBJ2-2; no clear D gene. The sequencing sample was made of peripheral blood. CDR3: CASSLGSTIDTGELFF. The CDR3 coding sequence is TGCGCCAGCAGCTTGGGTTCCACTATCGACACCGGGGAGCTGTTTTTT. The whole variable domain, filled in from reference TRBV5-1 and TRBJ2-2, reads KAGVTQTPRYLIKTRGQQVTLSCSPISGHRSVSWYQQTPGQGLQFLFEYFSETQRNKGNFPGRFSGRQFSNSRSEMNVSTLELGDSALYLCASSLGSTIDTGELFFGEGSRLTVL.